The 14 T cell receptor beta chains reported below all come from one sample, sequenced in a study of cytomegalovirus exposure and HLA in healthy donors. The primer mix had 60 Vbeta and 13 Jbeta primers. Only in-frame clones appear in the TCRdb table, and some are missing; sequencing was by immunoSEQ multiplex PCR. The sample contains around 200,000 clones, about 80% of which appear only once. The sequencing input was PBMCs. The receptors were gathered from a woman aged 55 to 70 in good health and CMV-seropositive.

This clone has a handful of counts. The rearrangement joins TRBV29-1 to TRBJ2-2; TRBD2 agrees at 11 bases. Germline lookup yields CDR1 SQVTM and CDR2 ANQGSEA. The V segment lost 7 bases and the J segment 7 bases; nucleotides outside the gene matches: 14. The CDR3 sequence is 16 residues long. CDR3 protein: CSGKRLAGSSGGELFF. CDR3 nucleotide sequence: TGCAGCGGTAAACGACTAGCGGGATCTTCAGGCGGGGAGCTGTTTTTT.

J is TRBJ1-2 and V is TRBV5-1; TRBD1 agrees at 10 bases. J gave up 8 bases and V 0 bases, and 7 bases lay outside the gene matches. Per the germline V gene, CDR1 is SGHRS and CDR2 is YFSETQ. This CDR3 has 15 residues. The CDR3 coding sequence is TGCGCCAGCAGCTTGGGGGACAGGGGCGCTGAAGGCTACACCTTC. Translating it yields CASSLGDRGAEGYTF.

This clone has just a few counts. The CDR3 sequence is CASSPTQGTEAFF. The CDR3 nucleotides read TGTGCCAGCTCACCTACGCAGGGCACTGAAGCTTTCTTT. V is TRBV18 and J is TRBJ1-1; a possible D gene is TRBD1 (5 bases). V lost 3 bases, J lost 4 bases, and 9 bases lay in between. Germline CDR1 and CDR2: KGHSH and LQKENI. CDR3 length equals 13 residues.

This clone was seen a few times. The chain carries TRBV29-1 and TRBJ2-3; 7 bases are shared with TRBD1. Germline loops: CDR1 SQVTM, CDR2 ANQGSEA. The CDR3 spans 14 residues. The J segment lost 10 bases and the V segment lost 7 bases, leaving 17 bases of the junction unmatched. The CDR3 region has the DNA TGCAGCGCCCTCGCCGACAGGGCGAACCGCGCGCAGTATTTT. Protein product: CSALADRANRAQYF.

The chain combines TRBV7-2 with TRBJ2-7; 8 positions match TRBD2. Per the germline V gene, CDR1 is SGHTA and CDR2 is FQGNSA. The CDR3 is 16 residues long. Trimming removed 7 bases from V and 1 base from J; junction bases left unmatched: 12. For the CDR3, the DNA is TGTGCCAGCAAAATTCGGGGGGGACCCCATTCCTACGAGCAGTACTTC. Its protein product is CASKIRGGPHSYEQYF.

The chain has TRBV19 and TRBJ1-3; TRBD1 is a possible D gene (5 bases). The CDR3 runs 14 residues. Germline V CDR1 and CDR2: LNHDA, SQIVND (reference sequence). Trimming shortened V by 7 bases and J by 2 bases, and 12 bases separated the two germline ends. CDR3 protein: CASNQDTPGNTIYF. The CDR3 nucleotides are TGTGCCAGTAACCAGGACACGCCTGGAAACACCATATATTTT.

The rearrangement uses TRBV6-5 and TRBJ2-7; 9 bases are a match to TRBD2. The CDR3 has 16 residues. V lost 0 bases, J lost 2 bases, and 5 bases stayed unmatched. Per germline, CDR1 MNHEY and CDR2 SVGAGI. Here the CDR3 DNA reads TGTGCCAGCAGTTACTCCCCGACTAGCGGCCCCTACGAGCAGTACTTC. It is translated as CASSYSPTSGPYEQYF.

This rearrangement joins TRBV7-8 to TRBJ2-1, with D perhaps TRBD2 (6 bases). The CDR3 loop spans 14 amino acids. The V gene's germline CDR1 is SGHVS and CDR2 FQNEAQ. V was trimmed by 0 bases and J by 3 bases, leaving 6 bases between them. The CDR3 DNA reads as TGTGCCAGCAGCTTAGCGGGGGGCTACAATGAGCAGTTCTTC. Amino acids: CASSLAGGYNEQFF.

On this clone: Other DNA variants within this sample encode the same CDR3. The chain has TRBV10-3 and TRBJ1-2, with 10 bases lining up with TRBD1. V gave up 7 bases and J gave up 1 base; unmatched junction bases: 6. Germline V gene lookup returns CDR1 ENHRY and CDR2 SYGVKD. The CDR3 loop spans 15 amino acids. DNA for the CDR3: TGTGCCATCACCGAGGGGACAGGGGATAACTATGGCTACACCTTC. As protein: CAITEGTGDNYGYTF.

The chain is built from TRBV30 and TRBJ1-5, with D unresolved. V was trimmed by 3 bases and J by 5 bases, leaving 11 bases between them. The CDR3 spans 13 residues. Germline V gives CDR1 GTSNPN, CDR2 SVGIG (reference sequence). The CDR3 protein is CAWSDGNYQPQHF. The CDR3, as DNA: TGTGCCTGGAGCGACGGGAACTATCAGCCCCAGCATTTT.

In this sample, this clone turned up a few times. This rearrangement joins TRBV7-8 to TRBJ1-5; possibly TRBD1 for D (6 bases). V lost 4 bases, J lost 5 bases, and 18 bases lay in between. This CDR3 comprises 16 residues. In germline, CDR1 is SGHVS, CDR2 FQNEAQ. The DNA for the CDR3 is TGTGCCAGCAGCTCCGTTGTAGGACAGCCTGATCAGCCCCAGCATTTT. It codes for CASSSVVGQPDQPQHF.

The chain recombines TRBV29-1 with TRBJ2-3; 9 bases agree with TRBD2. Germline values: CDR1 SQVTM, CDR2 ANQGSEA. V shed 4 bases, J shed 3 bases, and the junction held 8 bases outside the gene matches. The CDR3 sequence is 15 residues long. CDR3 protein: CSVGASGDFTDTQYF. The CDR3 DNA follows: TGCAGCGTTGGGGCTAGCGGGGATTTTACAGATACGCAGTATTTT.

In the case of this clone: The identical CDR3 is also encoded by other nucleotide sequences in the sample. The V gene is TRBV27, the J gene TRBJ2-7; 11 nucleotides match TRBD2. CDR1 MNHEY and CDR2 SMNVEV come from the germline V gene (reference sequence). The CDR3 runs to 15 residues. V trimming: 6 bases; J trimming: 1 base; junction bases outside the gene matches: 5. CDR3 nucleotide sequence: TGTGCCAGCAGCCCTAGACTAGCGGGATCCTACGAGCAGTACTTC. Its protein product is CASSPRLAGSYEQYF.

This chain uses TRBV6-5 with TRBJ2-1; TRBD1 is a possible D gene (5 bases). V was shortened by 0 bases and J by 2 bases, with 8 bases between the two germline ends. CDR3 length: 15 amino acids. Per the germline V gene, CDR1 is MNHEY and CDR2 is SVGAGI. The CDR3 nucleotides read TGTGCCAGCAGTTACTCGACAGCCGCCTACAATGAGCAGTTCTTC. Its translation: CASSYSTAAYNEQFF.